This T cell receptor (beta chain) was recovered during a study of healthy donors' naive CD4 and CD8 T cells. Overall study results and limits: Naive CD4+ and CD8+ cells reportedly differed in usage of most V and J genes.

Starting from around 500 ng of total RNA, TCR libraries were made with linear amplification. TCRdb reprocessed the reads with MiXCR, giving one entry per CDR3 protein. The profile covers around 180,000 distinct CDR3 sequences, with 65% to 75% appearing a single time and about 2.3% taken by the ten largest. This CDR3 has 15 residues. Germline-derived CDR1 and CDR2 are LNHDA and SQIVND (reference sequence). V lost 5 bases to trimming and J lost 3 bases; unmatched junction nucleotides: 10. Of note for this clonotype: Its specificity is not known.

Naive CD4+ cells were sorted as CD4+CD8-CD45RO-CD45RA+; naive CD8+ as CD8+CD4-CD45RA+CD27bright. The origin of this receptor is a pool of human donors in good health; the sample pools cells from several healthy donors. The sequenced sample consisted of naive CD4+ and CD8+ T cells sorted from blood, pooled from several donors. The chain couples TRBV19 to TRBJ2-7; 7 bases align to TRBD2. The chain's CDR3 is CASSGVPAGSYEQYF. In DNA, the CDR3 is TGTGCCAGTAGTGGGGTGCCAGCGGGAAGCTACGAGCAGTACTTC.